This passage covers 11 T cell receptor beta chains from one sample sequenced in a study of immune heterogeneity within non-small cell lung tumors (dated by TCRdb to 2016 to 2019). The instrument given in TCRdb is HiSeq X Ten. The TCR beta CDR3 region was amplified with a multiplex PCR system whose first round of 10 cycles used 32 V-gene forward primers and 13 J-gene reverse primers. TCRdb redid the processing of the public reads, applying fastp at Q25 and MiXCR, and retained in-frame beta chains. Here each entry gathers all rows of one CDR3 protein and keeps the most common genes and DNA. For this sample the table gives approximately 19,000 distinct CDR3 sequences, of which approximately 26% were detected only once. The ten largest account for about 3.8% of the sample. The TCR template was genomic DNA extracted from bulk tumor tissue, and 600 ng of gDNA was amplified for each sample. During surgery, multiple biopsies were taken from each primary tumor, with sampling sites spaced as far apart as possible within the tumor mass. Patients in the study cohort, which was described as untreated, were newly diagnosed NSCLC cases going through curative surgery.

Material for sequencing was lung tumor tissue. These receptors all come from a man between 40 and 49 years old with non-small cell lung cancer.

V gene TRBV19 combines with J gene TRBJ2-1, with D unclear. Germline values: CDR1 LNHDA, CDR2 SQIVND (reference sequence). CDR3 length: 13 residues. The V end lost 10 bases, the J end lost 7 bases, and 17 bases lay between the germline ends. The CDR3 region is CANRDWTRNEQFF. CDR3 nucleotides: TGTGCCAATAGAGATTGGACGAGGAATGAGCAGTTCTTC.

This clonotype was picked up many times. The chain couples TRBV12-3 or TRBV12-4 to TRBJ2-2; the D call may be TRBD1 or TRBD2 (5 bases each). This CDR3 is built from 15 residues. V lost 7 bases, J lost 6 bases, and 18 bases lay in between. Here the CDR3 reads CASTPGGTPSGELFF. In nucleotides, the CDR3 is TGTGCCAGCACCCCTGGGGGTACTCCCTCCGGGGAGCTGTTTTTT.

On this clonotype itself: A much bigger clone sits one base away, suggesting this may be a read error. This chain's CDR3 is CSATRWEGYNEQFF. CDR3 DNA: TGCAGTGCTACGAGGTGGGAGGGCTACAATGAGCAGTTCTTC. The chain carries TRBV20-1 and TRBJ2-1; 7 bases match TRBD2. The V gene's germline CDR1 is DFQATT and CDR2 SNEGSKA (reference sequence). V shed 4 bases, J shed 3 bases, and the junction held 6 bases outside the gene matches. The CDR3 consists of 14 residues.

The chain employs TRBV2 and TRBJ1-4; a possible D gene is TRBD1 (5 bases). Germline V lookup: CDR1 SNHLY, CDR2 FYNNEI. The CDR3 totals 14 residues. Trimming left V 1 base short and J 7 bases short, with 10 bases between. The chain's CDR3 is CASSEDRSVEKLFF. As DNA, the CDR3 is TGTGCCAGCAGTGAAGACAGGTCGGTTGAAAAACTGTTTTTT.

This clonotype was detected ten times or more. This sequence joins TRBV29-1 and TRBJ1-2; 7 nucleotides agree with TRBD1. The CDR3 has 13 residues. V gave up 2 bases and J gave up 7 bases; unmatched junction bases: 7. Per germline, CDR1 SQVTM and CDR2 ANQGSEA. Written as DNA, the CDR3 is TGCAGCGTTGAATCTACAGGGGCAGGTGGCTACACCTTC. Its translation is CSVESTGAGGYTF.

This clonotype was counted between two and nine times. This chain uses TRBV20-1 with TRBJ2-7; the D gene is possibly TRBD2 (5 bases). Germline V gene data show CDR1 as DFQATT and CDR2 as SNEGSKA (reference sequence). The ends were cut back, 5 bases at V and 5 bases at J, with 13 bases in the middle. The CDR3 loop spans 12 amino acids. In nucleotides, the CDR3 is TGCAGTGCTTCCGGGAACGGAAACGAGCAGTACTTC. As protein: CSASGNGNEQYF.

The CDR3 DNA is TGCAGTGCTCCGACAGGGGGTCGGAATACGCAGTATTTT. Its translation is CSAPTGGRNTQYF. The chain combines TRBV20-1 with TRBJ2-3; 9 nucleotides line up with TRBD1. Germline V gene lookup returns CDR1 DFQATT and CDR2 SNEGSKA (reference sequence). With 5 bases clipped from V and 7 bases from J, the junction kept 7 bases outside the gene matches. The CDR3 consists of 13 residues.

The chain links TRBV5-5 to TRBJ1-5; 8 bases match TRBD1. This CDR3 contains 14 residues. Germline assignment: CDR1 SGHKS and CDR2 YYEKEE (reference sequence). V dropped 4 bases and J dropped 7; count of bases not matched to a gene: 7. DNA of the CDR3: TGTGCCAGCAGCAGGGGACAGGTCGACCAGCCCCAGCATTTT. It encodes CASSRGQVDQPQHF.

Of note for this clonotype: At one end, the junction sequence differs from germline, possibly due to a read error. This rearrangement joins TRBV5-6 to TRBJ2-5; the D gene could be TRBD1 or TRBD2 (5 bases each). The germline V gene encodes CDR1 SGHDT and CDR2 YYEEEE. The CDR3 is 14 amino acids. In DNA form, the CDR3 reads TGTGTCAGCAGCTCCGGGACGTCTAAAGAGACCCAGTACTTC. Its protein is CVSSSGTSKETQYF.

CDR3 loop: CASTEQETQYF. In nucleotides, the CDR3 is TGCGCCAGCACGGAGCAAGAGACCCAGTACTTC. V is TRBV5-1 and J is TRBJ2-5, with D unresolved. Trimming removed 6 bases from V and 2 bases from J, with 5 bases in between. The CDR3 is 11 residues long. CDR1 and CDR2 from the germline V gene are SGHRS and YFSETQ.

The rearrangement joins TRBV2 to TRBJ2-5; 7 nucleotides line up with TRBD1. V was pared by 5 bases and J by 4 bases, with 4 bases of the junction left unmatched. The CDR3 has 13 residues. Germline V CDR1 and CDR2: SNHLY, FYNNEI. The CDR3 here is CASSRRDRETQYF. CDR3 sequence (DNA): TGTGCCAGCAGTCGCCGGGACAGAGAGACCCAGTACTTC.